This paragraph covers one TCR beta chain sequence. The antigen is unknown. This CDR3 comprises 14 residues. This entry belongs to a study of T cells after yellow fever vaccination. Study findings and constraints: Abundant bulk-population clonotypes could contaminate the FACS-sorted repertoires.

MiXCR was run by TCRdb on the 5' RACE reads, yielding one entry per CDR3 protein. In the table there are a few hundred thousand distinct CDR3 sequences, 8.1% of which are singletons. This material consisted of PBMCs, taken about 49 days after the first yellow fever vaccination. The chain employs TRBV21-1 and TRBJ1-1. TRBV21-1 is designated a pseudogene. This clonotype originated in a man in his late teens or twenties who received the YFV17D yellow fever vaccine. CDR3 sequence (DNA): TGTGCCAGCTTTTCGTCAGTGGGAGGCACTGAAGCTTTCTTT. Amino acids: CASFSSVGGTEAFF.